This TCR beta chain is drawn from a study of persistence of HIV-infected CD4 T cells. The libraries were made with immunoSEQ version 4 in survey mode. Measured with immunoSEQ multiplex PCR; TCRdb has only the in-frame clones, and not every one. The sample consists of around 47,000 clones, approximately 90% of them appearing once. Anti-CD3/anti-CD28 beads served as a nonspecific positive control stimulus. CD4+ T cells upregulating both CD40 ligand and CD69 were sorted as responding cells. V lost 5 bases to trimming and J lost 9 bases, with 11 bases between them. This CDR3 has 12 residues. The V gene's germline CDR1 is MDHEN and CDR2 SYDVKM. On this clone: Its antigen is unidentified.

V usage is TRBV28 and J usage is TRBJ2-1, with D uncertain. The input for sequencing was CD4+ T cells sorted from PBMCs after roughly 18-hour stimulation, taken from a patient who received antiretroviral therapy. This sequence originates from an adult man with HIV who was CMV-seropositive. CDR3 DNA sequence: TGTGCCAGCAGTGGCGAGGTATCTGAGCAGTTCTTC. It translates to CASSGEVSEQFF.